This T cell receptor (beta chain) is from a study of T cell changes during pregnancy in multiple sclerosis. From germline, CDR1 is SGHNT and CDR2 YENEEA. Trimming removed 0 bases from V and 1 base from J; junction bases left unmatched: 0. This CDR3 has 15 residues. Repertoires were generated with immunoSEQ multiplex PCR, while TCRdb's copy carries only in-frame clones and drops some. The table has around 56,000 clones, approximately 90% seen once. The receptor was isolated from a female donor in good health, enrolled as a control in a pregnancy study. The sequences come from peripheral blood, collected in the first trimester of pregnancy. The chain links TRBV11-3 to TRBJ2-1; 7 bases fit TRBD1. CDR3 sequence reads: CASSLEQGSYNEQFF. CDR3 sequence (DNA): TGTGCCAGCAGCTTAGAACAGGGGTCCTACAATGAGCAGTTCTTC.